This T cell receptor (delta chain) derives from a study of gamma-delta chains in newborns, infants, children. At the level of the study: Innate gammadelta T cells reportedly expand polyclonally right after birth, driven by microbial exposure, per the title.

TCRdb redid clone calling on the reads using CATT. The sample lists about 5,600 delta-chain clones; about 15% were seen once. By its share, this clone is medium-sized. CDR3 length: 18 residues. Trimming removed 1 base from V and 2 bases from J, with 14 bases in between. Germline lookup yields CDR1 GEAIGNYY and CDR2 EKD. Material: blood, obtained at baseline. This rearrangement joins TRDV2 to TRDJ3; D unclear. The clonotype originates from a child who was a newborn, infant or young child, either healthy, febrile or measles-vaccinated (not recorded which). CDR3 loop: CACDTVLPLTWDTRQMFF. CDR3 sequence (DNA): TGTGCCTGTGACACGGTTCTGCCCCTCACCTGGGACACCCGACAGATGTTTTTC.